This T cell receptor beta chain originates from a study of regulatory T cells in long-lasting Graves disease. This clonotype appeared many times. As yet, its antigen is unknown. Germline lookup yields CDR1 LGHDT and CDR2 YNNKEL (reference sequence). V was shortened by 5 bases and J by 3 bases, with 11 bases between the two germline ends. The CDR3 spans 13 residues. General study findings and limits: Less diverse TCR repertoires were seen in persistent Graves' patients than in newly diagnosed ones.

The time point denotes: newly diagnosed GD, antithyroid drugs for less than 3 months. Extracted RNA from PBMCs served as the source of the TCR library. Sequencing libraries for TCR beta were prepared with iRepertoire HTBI primers and Arm-PCR of CDR3 regions. MiXCR, run by TCRdb on the multiplex PCR reads, gives a single entry per CDR3 protein. The data hold 400,000 to 500,000 distinct CDR3 sequences, with about 16% observed a single time. This sample was also put to use in a study of T cells in Graves' hyperthyroidism and ophthalmopathy. That study reports: No ophthalmopathy progression within 18 months constituted stable Graves' hyperthyroidism.

The chain uses TRBV3-1 and TRBJ2-7; a possible D gene is TRBD1 (5 bases). Sequenced here: peripheral blood mononuclear cells (PBMCs), sampled at new diagnosis, from a patient treated with antithyroid drugs. The TCR sequence derives from a woman under 30 with Graves disease. This chain's CDR3 is CASSVQEDYEQYF. The CDR3, as DNA: TGTGCCAGCAGCGTACAGGAAGACTACGAGCAGTACTTC.